These 18 T cell receptor beta chains were sequenced from one sample in a study of T cells in Graves' hyperthyroidism and ophthalmopathy. Amplification of TCR beta CDR3 regions used RNA as the template. During a first-round RT-PCR of the TCR CDR3, the HTBI primer set was used. A single record per CDR3 protein comes from TCRdb applying MiXCR to the multiplex PCR reads. The table lists roughly 500,000 distinct CDR3 sequences, over 35% of them singletons, with approximately 44% in the top ten. The sample comprised peripheral blood or thyroid tissue (not recorded which). The receptors derive from an adult woman with Graves' disease, either hyperthyroidism or ophthalmopathy (not recorded which).

This clonotype occurred many times. The V and J genes are TRBV7-3 and TRBJ2-5, with a possible D match to TRBD2 (6 bases). Germline CDR1 SGHTA, CDR2 FQGTGA. The CDR3 runs 15 residues. Trimming took 2 bases from V and 0 from J, leaving 10 bases between them. This chain's CDR3 is CASSLFPGDQETQYF. In nucleotides, the CDR3 is TGTGCCAGCAGCTTATTCCCGGGGGACCAAGAGACCCAGTACTTC.

The table lists this clonotype with many counts. The chain carries TRBV10-3 and TRBJ1-2; 8 bases match TRBD1. Germline V gives CDR1 ENHRY, CDR2 SYGVKD. This CDR3 is built from 14 residues. V shed 0 bases, J shed 6 bases, and the junction held 3 bases outside the gene matches. CDR3 bases: TGTGCCATCAGTGAGTCGAGGACAGGGAATGGCTACACCTTC. Protein sequence: CAISESRTGNGYTF.

The chain links TRBV11-2 to TRBJ1-2; 7 positions agree with TRBD1. J lost 3 bases, V lost 8 bases, and 12 bases had no gene match. Germline CDR1 and CDR2: SGHAT and FQNNGV. CDR3 size: 15 residues. CDR3: CASSPTNDRDYGYTF. DNA of the CDR3: TGTGCCAGCTCACCCACTAATGACAGGGACTATGGCTACACCTTC.

A few counts support this clonotype. The chain employs TRBV29-1 and TRBJ1-5, with D possibly matching TRBD1 (6 bases). Trimming shortened V by 2 bases and J by 2 bases, and 13 bases separated the two germline ends. The CDR3 loop spans 15 amino acids. Germline V gives CDR1 SQVTM, CDR2 ANQGSEA. Here the CDR3 reads CSVELGGSGNQPQHF. The CDR3 DNA reads TGCAGCGTTGAACTGGGGGGCTCTGGCAATCAGCCCCAGCATTTT.

The V call is TRBV29-1, the J call TRBJ2-5; TRBD2 agrees at 8 bases. The CDR3 has 12 residues. The germline CDR1 and CDR2 sequences are SQVTM and ANQGSEA. J lost 5 bases, V lost 7 bases, and 6 bases had no gene match. The CDR3 loop is CSAGTRFETQYF. The CDR3 DNA sequence: TGCAGCGCCGGGACTAGGTTCGAGACCCAGTACTTC.

The chain carries TRBV7-2 and TRBJ1-5; TRBD1 matches at 8 bases. The germline CDR1 and CDR2 sequences are SGHTA and FQGNSA. J lost 11 bases, V lost 6 bases, and 12 bases had no gene match. This CDR3 is 14 amino acids long. The chain's CDR3 is CASSSQGARETQHF. The CDR3 DNA reads TGTGCCAGCAGTTCGCAGGGGGCGCGGGAGACCCAGCATTTT.

The sample holds many counts of this clonotype. The rearrangement links TRBV20-1 to TRBJ2-5; D remains unclear. Trimming left V 3 bases short and J 4 bases short, with 12 bases between. The CDR3 loop spans 13 amino acids. CDR1 DFQATT and CDR2 SNEGSKA come from the germline V gene (reference sequence). The CDR3: CSARPGGGETQYF. The CDR3, as DNA: TGCAGTGCTAGGCCTGGCGGTGGAGAGACCCAGTACTTC.

This clonotype appeared a single time. V is TRBV14 and J is TRBJ2-5, with D perhaps given as TRBD1 or TRBD2 (6 bases each). The CDR3 covers 15 residues. The germline gives CDR1 SGHDN, CDR2 FVKESK. V was cut by 1 base and J by 4 bases, with 13 bases left in between. CDR3 region: CASSQVRGARETQYF. The DNA of the CDR3 is TGTGCCAGCAGCCAAGTTAGGGGGGCACGAGAGACCCAGTACTTC.

The gene calls are TRBV18 and TRBJ1-1; TRBD1 agrees at 7 bases. The V gene's germline CDR1 is KGHSH and CDR2 LQKENI. V dropped 3 bases and J dropped 0; count of bases not matched to a gene: 16. The CDR3 covers 19 residues. In DNA, the CDR3 is TGTGCCAGCTCACCCCCCCCCACAGGGGTTGTAAGTATGAACACTGAAGCTTTCTTT. Its translation is CASSPPPTGVVSMNTEAFF.

This rearrangement joins TRBV28 to TRBJ1-5, with a tentative D call TRBD1 (5 bases). With 8 bases removed from V and 1 base from J, the gap between germline ends came to 18 bases. The CDR3 spans 16 residues. Germline V gene lookup returns CDR1 MDHEN and CDR2 SYDVKM. As DNA, the CDR3 is TGTGCCAGCCCTCCCACCGGGACGCCCAGCAATCAGCCCCAGCATTTT. Translating it yields CASPPTGTPSNQPQHF.

The chain recombines TRBV29-1 with TRBJ2-7; possible D gene TRBD1, 5 bases. V was pared by 8 bases and J by 3 bases, with 11 bases between. Germline assignment: CDR1 SQVTM and CDR2 ANQGSEA. The CDR3 consists of 11 residues. This chain's CDR3 is CSSDIYYEQYF. DNA for the CDR3: TGCAGCTCGGACATATACTACGAGCAGTACTTC.

At least ten counts were recorded for this clonotype. The gene calls are TRBV29-1 and TRBJ1-1; 10 bases fit TRBD1. The CDR3 is 15 residues long. V was clipped by 5 bases and J by 11 bases; unmatched bases: 17. Germline lookup yields CDR1 SQVTM and CDR2 ANQGSEA. The CDR3 sequence: CSVLHRTGGGEGAFF. DNA of the CDR3: TGCAGCGTTCTACACCGGACAGGGGGAGGCGAGGGGGCTTTCTTT. The full variable domain, completed using reference TRBV29-1 and TRBJ1-1, is SAVISQKPSRDICQRGTSLTIQCQVDSQVTMMFWYRQQPGQSLTLIATANQGSEATYESGFVIDKFPISRPNLTFSTLTVSNMSPEDSSIYLCSVLHRTGGGEGAFFGQGTRLTVV.

V and J are TRBV11-1 and TRBJ2-7, with D perhaps matching TRBD1 (6 bases). The CDR3 contains 14 residues. From germline, CDR1 is SGHAT and CDR2 FQDESV (reference sequence). V was clipped by 3 bases and J by 0 bases, with 9 bases between them. DNA of the CDR3: TGTGCCAGCAGCTTGGCAGGGGACTCCTACGAGCAGTACTTC. It yields the protein CASSLAGDSYEQYF.

This clonotype was seen at least ten times. The chain links TRBV5-5 to TRBJ2-7, with D hard to call. The CDR3 contains 14 residues. Germline V CDR1 and CDR2: SGHKS, YYEKEE (reference sequence). V lost 1 base, J lost 5 bases, and 13 bases lay in between. The CDR3 DNA reads as TGTGCCAGCAGCTTGTCCTGGACCATCCACGAGCAGTACTTC. Protein: CASSLSWTIHEQYF.

This clonotype was observed at least ten times. This sequence joins TRBV7-2 and TRBJ2-7; either TRBD1 or TRBD2 may supply D (5 bases each). CDR3 length equals 13 residues. V was cut by 6 bases and J by 2 bases, with 11 bases left in between. CDR1 and CDR2 from the germline V gene are SGHTA and FQGNSA. CDR3 protein: CASSEGTTYEQYF. The CDR3 DNA reads as TGTGCCAGCAGTGAGGGGACGACCTACGAGCAGTACTTC.

The chain uses TRBV10-3 and TRBJ1-2; D unclear. Trimming pared 0 bases from V and 8 bases from J, leaving 10 bases between. This CDR3 comprises 13 residues. Germline CDR1 ENHRY, CDR2 SYGVKD. The CDR3 is CAISESGRAGYTF. Written as DNA, the CDR3 is TGTGCCATCAGTGAGTCGGGAAGGGCCGGCTACACCTTC.

V is TRBV20-1 and J is TRBJ2-7, with unresolved D. This CDR3 is 12 amino acids long. CDR1 DFQATT and CDR2 SNEGSKA come from the germline V gene (reference sequence). The CDR3 is CSVRTAVYEQYF. CDR3 coding DNA: TGCAGCGTGAGGACGGCGGTCTACGAGCAGTACTTC.

This clonotype was seen ten or more times. V usage is TRBV6-2 or TRBV6-3 and J usage is TRBJ1-5; TRBD1 matches 7 bases. The CDR3 totals 15 residues. Germline V gene data show CDR1 as MNHEY and CDR2 as SVGEGT. V lost 6 bases to trimming and J lost 1 base; unmatched junction nucleotides: 6. For the CDR3, the DNA is TGTGCCAGCAGGCCGGGACAGCCGAGCAATCAGCCCCAGCATTTT. It translates to CASRPGQPSNQPQHF.